A single sample is the source of the 17 T cell receptor beta chains below, sequenced in a study of OX40 agonist ivuxolimab in advanced cancers. TCRdb keeps only in-frame clones here, not all; method: immunoSEQ multiplex PCR. The sample contains about 53,000 clones, roughly nine tenths of which appear only once. Specimen: CD4+ or CD8+ T cells sorted from blood, collected in a trial of the OX40 agonist ivuxolimab. The receptors shown here come from an adult with an advanced solid tumor such as melanoma, head and neck, liver or kidney cancer.

The chain uses TRBV19 and TRBJ1-2, with a possible D match to TRBD1 (6 bases). This CDR3 is built from 13 residues. The germline V gene encodes CDR1 LNHDA and CDR2 SQIVND (reference sequence). V gave up 5 bases and J gave up 4 bases, with 11 bases separating them. The CDR3 spells CASSDGQLYGYTF. CDR3 in DNA: TGTGCCAGTAGTGACGGACAGCTCTATGGCTACACCTTC.

The chain combines TRBV6-5 with TRBJ1-5; tentatively, D is TRBD1 (6 bases). V lost 6 bases and J lost 9, with 15 bases in between. This CDR3 region has 13 residues. Germline lookup yields CDR1 MNHEY and CDR2 SVGAGI. The CDR3 coding sequence is TGTGCCAGCAGCCCCGAGGGGGGGAGGCCCCAGCATTTT. Translation gives CASSPEGGRPQHF.

V is TRBV19 and J is TRBJ2-7; TRBD2 agrees at 15 bases. Germline CDR1 and CDR2: LNHDA and SQIVND (reference sequence). With 5 bases clipped from V and 0 bases from J, the junction kept 5 bases outside the gene matches. The CDR3 loop spans 17 amino acids. CDR3 protein: CASSLGLAGGSSYEQYF. The CDR3 coding sequence is TGTGCCAGTAGTCTGGGACTAGCGGGGGGTTCCTCCTACGAGCAGTACTTC.

This sequence joins TRBV7-2 and TRBJ2-3; 10 bases match TRBD2. CDR3 length: 16 residues. CDR1 and CDR2 (germline): SGHTA, FQGNSA. V lost 5 bases and J lost 1; bases outside the gene matches: 6. CDR3 loop: CASSMLAGDRTDTQYF. In nucleotides, the CDR3 is TGTGCCAGCAGCATGCTAGCGGGGGATCGCACAGATACGCAGTATTTT.

V and J are TRBV19 and TRBJ1-4; D unresolved. CDR1 is LNHDA and CDR2 is SQIVND in the germline V gene (reference sequence). The CDR3 has 13 residues. V shed 3 bases and J shed 8 bases, with 10 bases lying between them. The CDR3: CASSINRGEKLFF. The CDR3 nucleotides read TGTGCCAGTAGTATTAACCGAGGAGAAAAACTGTTTTTT. The variable domain in full, with the rest retrieved from reference TRBV19 and TRBJ1-4, is DGGITQSPKYLFRKEGQNVTLSCEQNLNHDAMYWYRQDPGQGLRLIYYSQIVNDFQKGDIAEGYSVSREKKESFPLTVTSAQKNPTAFYLCASSINRGEKLFFGSGTQLSVL.

The rearrangement links TRBV29-1 to TRBJ1-2; 8 bases fit TRBD1. CDR3 length: 15 amino acids. The J segment lost 8 bases and the V segment lost 4 bases, leaving 15 bases of the junction unmatched. Germline CDR1 SQVTM, CDR2 ANQGSEA. In DNA form, the CDR3 reads TGCAGCGTTGGCGGACAGGGACAAACCTTGGCGGGCTACACCTTC. Protein product: CSVGGQGQTLAGYTF.

This sequence joins TRBV15 and TRBJ2-3; D is unclear. The V end was cut by 1 base, the J end by 0 bases, with 14 bases between. CDR1 and CDR2 from the germline V gene are LNHNV and YYDKDF (reference sequence). This CDR3 is 17 amino acids long. Written as DNA, the CDR3 is TGTGCCACCAGCAGAGTAAGAGGTAGGACGAGCACAGATACGCAGTATTTT. Protein sequence: CATSRVRGRTSTDTQYF. Filled out from reference TRBV15 and TRBJ2-3, the complete variable domain reads DAMVIQNPRYQVTQFGKPVTLSCSQTLNHNVMYWYQQKSSQAPKLLFHYYDKDFNNEADTPDNFQSRRPNTSFCFLDIRSPGLGDTAMYLCATSRVRGRTSTDTQYFGPGTRLTVL.

The chain recombines TRBV9 with TRBJ1-1; no definite D call. CDR3 length: 14 residues. Germline values: CDR1 SGDLS, CDR2 YYNGEE. The germline V and J ends were trimmed by 2 bases and 4 bases, with 12 bases remaining between them. The DNA of the CDR3 is TGTGCCAGCAGCGTTTTTCCAGAGGGCACTGAAGCTTTCTTT. Its translation is CASSVFPEGTEAFF.

The chain links TRBV30 to TRBJ2-7, with D perhaps TRBD1 or TRBD2 (5 bases each). The CDR3 runs 14 residues. Trimming pared 6 bases from V and 2 bases from J, leaving 17 bases between. Germline V gene sequence: CDR1 GTSNPN, CDR2 SVGIG (reference sequence). The CDR3 sequence is CACHRPGSPYEQYF. The CDR3 DNA follows: TGTGCCTGCCACCGGCCAGGGAGCCCCTACGAGCAGTACTTC.

CDR3 coding DNA: TGTGCCAGCAGTCCGACGGGGGACGGCAATCAGCCCCAGCATTTT. It specifies CASSPTGDGNQPQHF. The chain carries TRBV6-5 and TRBJ1-5, with D possibly being TRBD1 (5 bases). With 5 bases removed from V and 2 bases from J, the gap between germline ends came to 13 bases. The CDR3 consists of 15 residues. CDR1 is MNHEY and CDR2 is SVGAGI in the germline V gene.

The chain has TRBV30 and TRBJ2-1, with TRBD2 matching 14 bases. The junction had 5 bases not matched to a gene; V was cut back by 1 base and J by 9 bases. The CDR3 extends over 15 amino acids. The V gene's germline CDR1 is GTSNPN and CDR2 SVGIG (reference sequence). CDR3 protein: CAWSAGLAGEGEQFF. The CDR3 region has the DNA TGTGCCTGGAGTGCGGGACTAGCGGGAGAGGGTGAGCAGTTCTTC.

The chain carries TRBV7-9 and TRBJ2-2, with D perhaps matching TRBD1 or TRBD2 (6 bases each). This CDR3 contains 16 residues. The ends were cut back, 5 bases at V and 2 bases at J, with 15 bases in the middle. The germline V gene has CDR1 SEHNR and CDR2 FQNEAQ (reference sequence). The CDR3 loop reads CASSGRGGFNTGELFF. For the CDR3, the DNA is TGTGCCAGCAGCGGACGAGGGGGGTTCAACACCGGGGAGCTGTTTTTT.

V gene TRBV5-1 combines with J gene TRBJ1-2, with D possibly being TRBD1 (6 bases). Per the germline V gene, CDR1 is SGHRS and CDR2 is YFSETQ. Trimming removed 6 bases from V and 2 bases from J, with 17 bases in between. CDR3 size: 15 residues. CDR3 residues: CASKPGGGLNYGYTF. In nucleotides, the CDR3 is TGCGCCAGCAAACCCGGAGGGGGACTGAACTATGGCTACACCTTC.

In this sample, this clone turned up once. The chain combines TRBV10-2 with TRBJ1-4; 7 bases map to TRBD1. Germline V gene sequence: CDR1 WSHSY, CDR2 SAAADI. The CDR3 covers 15 residues. Trimming took 3 bases from V and 3 from J; bases not matched to a gene: 4. CDR3 sequence reads: CASSDRGQSNEKLFF. The DNA of the CDR3 is TGCGCCAGCAGTGATAGGGGACAGTCTAATGAAAAACTGTTTTTT.

This chain uses TRBV5-1 with TRBJ2-7; TRBD1 is a possible D gene (6 bases). The ends were cut back, 1 base at V and 2 bases at J, with 7 bases in the middle. This CDR3 is 13 amino acids long. The germline CDR1 and CDR2 sequences are SGHRS and YFSETQ. This CDR3 reads CASSLRDTYEQYF. CDR3 DNA: TGCGCCAGCAGCTTGCGGGACACCTACGAGCAGTACTTC.

The chain uses TRBV4-2 and TRBJ1-6; no clear D gene. CDR1 is LGHNA, CDR2 YNFKEQ, per germline. The CDR3 is 15 amino acids. V dropped 0 bases and J dropped 8 bases, with 11 bases sitting between them. The CDR3 nucleotides are TGTGCCAGCAGCCAAGACCCGACTGAGTATTCACCCCTCCACTTT. It specifies CASSQDPTEYSPLHF.

The chain uses TRBV5-8 and TRBJ2-3, with 11 bases lining up with TRBD2. This CDR3 spans 16 amino acids. J gave up 4 bases and V 0 bases, and 4 bases lay outside the gene matches. Germline V gives CDR1 SGHTS, CDR2 YDEGEE. The CDR3 DNA reads as TGTGCCAGCAGCTTGGGTCTTAGCGGGAGGGCAGATACGCAGTATTTT. This translates into CASSLGLSGRADTQYF.